The 30 T cell receptor beta chains presented below share a single source sample, sequenced in a study of blood T cell repertoires in COVID-19. Some clones are missing from TCRdb's copy, which holds only in-frame ones; the method was immunoSEQ multiplex PCR. The top ten clones hold 15% to 20% of a sample with over 200,000 clones, approximately 80% of them seen once. The sample comprised peripheral blood. The receptors derive from a woman over 75 with active or convalescent COVID-19.

The chain has TRBV3-1 (or the pseudogene TRBV3-2) and TRBJ2-3; 11 bases line up with TRBD2. The V segment lost 3 bases and the J segment 4 bases; nucleotides outside the gene matches: 3. The CDR3 is made up of 15 amino acids. Germline loops: CDR1 LGHDT, CDR2 YNNKEL (reference sequence). CDR3 in DNA: TGTGCCAGCAGCCATAGCGGGGGGGCCCCAGATACGCAGTATTTT. Translation gives CASSHSGGAPDTQYF.

V usage is TRBV4-2 and J usage is TRBJ1-1; unclear D gene. Germline CDR1 LGHNA, CDR2 YNFKEQ. Trimming shortened V by 6 bases and J by 1 base, and 12 bases separated the two germline ends. CDR3 length equals 14 residues. CDR3 nucleotide sequence: TGTGCCAGCAGAGCCTCGGAGGGGAACACTGAAGCTTTCTTT. Amino acids: CASRASEGNTEAFF.

The chain carries TRBV30 and TRBJ2-1; 9 bases fit TRBD2. The CDR3 runs to 12 residues. Trimming at V came to 1 base and at J to 8 bases, leaving 0 bases not matched to a gene. Germline-derived CDR1 and CDR2 are GTSNPN and SVGIG (reference sequence). The CDR3 loop is CAWSGGGDEQFF. CDR3 DNA: TGTGCCTGGAGTGGCGGGGGGGATGAGCAGTTCTTC. The full variable domain, its missing parts supplied by reference TRBV30 and TRBJ2-1, is SQTIHQWPATLVQPVGSPLSLECTVEGTSNPNLYWYRQAAGRGLQLLFYSVGIGQISSEVPQNLSASRPQDRQFILSSKKLLLSDSGFYLCAWSGGGDEQFFGPGTRLTVL.

The chain links TRBV28 to TRBJ1-4; tentative D call: TRBD1 (5 bases). V lost 2 bases and J 6 bases, leaving 10 bases between the germline ends. Germline assignment: CDR1 MDHEN and CDR2 SYDVKM. There are 14 residues in the CDR3. This CDR3 reads CASSLQGGDEKLFF. In DNA, the CDR3 is TGTGCCAGCAGTTTACAGGGCGGGGATGAAAAACTGTTTTTT.

V usage is TRBV5-4 and J usage is TRBJ2-5; 7 bases line up with TRBD2. V gave up 6 bases and J gave up 9 bases; unmatched junction bases: 14. There are 14 residues in the CDR3. The germline V gene encodes CDR1 SGHNT and CDR2 YYREEE (reference sequence). The DNA of the CDR3 is TGTGCCAGCAAGTCCTGGGGGGGACCGGGGGCCCAGTACTTC. This encodes CASKSWGGPGAQYF.

This chain links TRBV6-5 with TRBJ1-2; D not certain. V was pared by 7 bases and J by 1 base, with 7 bases between. The CDR3 consists of 12 residues. Germline CDR1 MNHEY, CDR2 SVGAGI. The CDR3 sequence: CASMGSNYGYTF. The DNA for the CDR3 is TGTGCCAGCATGGGCAGTAACTATGGCTACACCTTC.

This clone was picked up one time. The chain joins TRBV2 to TRBJ2-3; maybe TRBD1 (6 bases). Between the trimmed V and J ends, which lost 7 bases and 3 bases, there was a span of 11 bases. From germline, CDR1 is SNHLY and CDR2 FYNNEI. This CDR3 spans 13 amino acids. In nucleotides, the CDR3 is TGTGCCAGCACCAACGACAGGACAGATACGCAGTATTTT. It encodes CASTNDRTDTQYF.

Turning to this clone: Other DNA sequences in this specimen translate into the identical CDR3. The rearrangement links TRBV18 to TRBJ2-1; maybe TRBD2 (6 bases). The CDR3 extends over 15 amino acids. The V end lost 3 bases, the J end lost 2 bases, and 11 bases lay between the germline ends. CDR1 is KGHSH and CDR2 is LQKENI in the germline V gene. CDR3 DNA sequence: TGTGCCAGCTCACCGGCCGCGGGACCCTACAATGAGCAGTTCTTC. Protein product: CASSPAAGPYNEQFF.

The chain uses TRBV3-1 (or the pseudogene TRBV3-2) and TRBJ2-5; a possible D gene is TRBD2 (5 bases). V lost 4 bases, J lost 11 bases, and 20 bases lay in between. Germline V lookup: CDR1 LGHDT, CDR2 YNNKEL (reference sequence). The CDR3 runs to 14 residues. The CDR3 bases are TGTGCCAGCAGCCTTTTGCCGCTTCAGAGCGGTCAGTACTTC. Protein: CASSLLPLQSGQYF.

The V call is TRBV7-2, the J call TRBJ2-1; maybe TRBD2 (7 bases). Trimming took 5 bases from V and 9 from J, leaving 14 bases between them. Germline V gives CDR1 SGHTA, CDR2 FQGNSA. CDR3 size: 13 residues. Here the CDR3 reads CASSQVRGGEQFF. The CDR3 DNA is TGTGCCAGCAGCCAGGTTAGGGGGGGTGAGCAGTTCTTC.

The rearrangement joins TRBV21-1 to TRBJ2-7; the D segment call TRBD1 is taken from the table without a DNA check. TRBV21-1 is a pseudogene segment. The CDR3 loop spans 17 amino acids. CDR3 region: CASSKAGGDRGMDEQYF. In nucleotides, the CDR3 is TGTGCCAGCAGCAAAGCTGGAGGGGACAGGGGGATGGACGAGCAGTACTTC.

The table lists this clone with a few counts. The genes are TRBV18 and TRBJ1-2; 10 nucleotides match TRBD1. V was pared by 3 bases and J by 2 bases, with 6 bases of the junction left unmatched. Germline V gene sequence: CDR1 KGHSH, CDR2 LQKENI. The CDR3 runs 16 residues. CDR3 region: CASSPTGQGSNYGYTF. The CDR3, as DNA: TGTGCCAGCTCACCGACGGGACAGGGGTCCAACTATGGCTACACCTTC.

The chain has TRBV3-1 (or the pseudogene TRBV3-2) and TRBJ2-7; 10 positions agree with TRBD2. The germline V gene has CDR1 LGHDT and CDR2 YNNKEL (reference sequence). CDR3 length: 18 amino acids. V gave up 1 base and J gave up 3 bases; unmatched junction bases: 12. CDR3 protein: CASSQGGLAGELNYEQYF. DNA of the CDR3: TGTGCCAGCAGCCAAGGCGGGCTAGCGGGGGAACTTAACTACGAGCAGTACTTC.

The genes are TRBV18 and TRBJ1-2; weak D call: TRBD1 (5 bases). CDR1 is KGHSH and CDR2 is LQKENI in the germline V gene. The V end was cut by 4 bases, the J end by 5 bases, with 14 bases between. There are 14 residues in the CDR3. Written as DNA, the CDR3 is TGTGCCAGCTCACTTAACCCGCAGGGTTATGGCTACACCTTC. Its translation is CASSLNPQGYGYTF.

The chain uses TRBV3-1 (or the pseudogene TRBV3-2) and TRBJ2-7; D uncertain. CDR1 and CDR2 from the germline V gene are LGHDT and YNNKEL (reference sequence). V gave up 1 base and J gave up 7 bases, with 17 bases separating them. CDR3 length equals 15 residues. The CDR3 DNA reads TGTGCCAGCAGCCAAGTCCGGGTGGGTCAGAGGGAGCAGTACTTC. This codes for CASSQVRVGQREQYF.

The chain employs TRBV1 and TRBJ1-6; the table's D call, TRBD1, has no DNA check behind it. TRBV1 is a recognized pseudogene. The CDR3 spans 14 residues. The CDR3 nucleotides read TGCACCAGCAGCCAAGCAGGTACAGGTTCACCCCTCCACTTT. Translated: CTSSQAGTGSPLHF.

The chain uses TRBV3-1 (or the pseudogene TRBV3-2) and TRBJ2-1; 11 bases are a match to TRBD2. The CDR3 is 16 amino acids. V was pared by 1 base and J by 2 bases, with 1 base of the junction left unmatched. Germline CDR1 reads LGHDT; CDR2 reads YNNKEL (reference sequence). The CDR3 DNA sequence: TGTGCCAGCAGCCAAGCTAGCGGGAGGCCCTACAATGAGCAGTTCTTC. As protein: CASSQASGRPYNEQFF.

The chain combines TRBV5-1 with TRBJ2-5; 10 bases agree with TRBD2. Unmatched junction bases numbered 13, after V lost 4 bases and J lost 4 bases. CDR3 size: 17 residues. Germline CDR1 is SGHRS and CDR2 is YFSETQ. The CDR3 coding sequence is TGCGCCAGCAGCCCCAGGGCTAGCGGGGGTCTAGGAGAGACCCAGTACTTC. Protein product: CASSPRASGGLGETQYF. Based on the CDR3 plus reference TRBV5-1 and TRBJ2-5, the full variable domain is KAGVTQTPRYLIKTRGQQVTLSCSPISGHRSVSWYQQTPGQGLQFLFEYFSETQRNKGNFPGRFSGRQFSNSRSEMNVSTLELGDSALYLCASSPRASGGLGETQYFGPGTRLLVL.

The chain uses TRBV3-1 (or the pseudogene TRBV3-2) and TRBJ2-5; maybe TRBD2 (5 bases). Per the germline V gene, CDR1 is LGHDT and CDR2 is YNNKEL (reference sequence). CDR3 length: 14 residues. Trimming left V 5 bases short and J 9 bases short, with 19 bases between. The CDR3 protein is CASSGRTREGAQYF. CDR3 bases: TGTGCCAGCAGCGGAAGAACTAGAGAAGGAGCCCAGTACTTC.

CDR3 sequence reads: CASRKQGSDTQYF. CDR3 sequence (DNA): TGTGCCAGCAGAAAACAGGGTTCAGATACGCAGTATTTT. The chain employs TRBV28 and TRBJ2-3; weak D call: TRBD1 (6 bases). Trimming pared 6 bases from V and 4 bases from J, leaving 11 bases between. Looked up from germline, CDR1 is MDHEN and CDR2 is SYDVKM. The length of the CDR3 is 13 residues. The entire variable domain, with the rest obtained from reference TRBV28 and TRBJ2-3, is as follows: DVKVTQSSRYLVKRTGEKVFLECVQDMDHENMFWYRQDPGLGLRLIYFSYDVKMKEKGDIPEGYSVSREKKERFSLILESASTNQTSMYLCASRKQGSDTQYFGPGTRLTVL.

The chain uses TRBV18 and TRBJ2-7; the D gene is possibly TRBD1 (6 bases). This CDR3 is built from 15 residues. Deletions cut 3 bases from V and 3 bases from J, with 15 bases between. Germline CDR1 reads KGHSH; CDR2 reads LQKENI. CDR3 protein: CASSPTGATLYEQYF. As DNA, the CDR3 is TGTGCCAGCTCACCGACAGGTGCAACCCTCTACGAGCAGTACTTC.

The gene calls are TRBV27 and TRBJ1-5, with a possible D match to TRBD1 (6 bases). CDR1 MNHEY and CDR2 SMNVEV come from the germline V gene (reference sequence). The CDR3 totals 17 residues. The germline V and J ends were trimmed by 4 bases and 0 bases, with 16 bases remaining between them. The DNA for the CDR3 is TGTGCCAGCAGTTCGGACAGAGGGCTCTATAGCAATCAGCCCCAGCATTTT. This translates into CASSSDRGLYSNQPQHF.

CDR3 sequence reads: CASSPGQANYGYTF. The DNA for the CDR3 is TGTGCCAGCAGCCCCGGACAGGCAAACTATGGCTACACCTTC. The rearrangement links TRBV6-2 or TRBV6-3 to TRBJ1-2, with 7 bases fitting TRBD1. This CDR3 spans 14 amino acids. The germline V gene has CDR1 MNHEY and CDR2 SVGEGT. V was pared by 6 bases and J by 2 bases, with 6 bases of the junction left unmatched.

The chain recombines TRBV5-1 with TRBJ1-2, with 8 bases aligning to TRBD1. This CDR3 has 15 amino acids. V was pared by 3 bases and J by 7 bases, with 11 bases of the junction left unmatched. Looked up from germline, CDR1 is SGHRS and CDR2 is YFSETQ. The CDR3 DNA reads as TGCGCCAGCAGCTCCCCCGGGGCAGGGGGCGGTGGCTACACCTTC. Residues: CASSSPGAGGGGYTF.

The DNA of the CDR3 is TGTGCCAGTAGTATAGTCTGGCCGCGGAAGGCAACTAATGAAAAACTGTTTTTT. Encoded protein: CASSIVWPRKATNEKLFF. The V gene is TRBV19, the J gene TRBJ1-4; D not resolved. The CDR3 sequence is 18 residues long. V was trimmed by 1 base and J by 0 bases, leaving 15 bases between them. CDR1 is LNHDA and CDR2 is SQIVND in the germline V gene (reference sequence).

The CDR3 region is CASSHTGLAGNTGELFF. In nucleotides, the CDR3 is TGCGCCAGCAGCCACACGGGACTAGCGGGGAACACCGGGGAGCTGTTTTTT. The chain combines TRBV4-1 with TRBJ2-2; 12 bases are a match to TRBD2. This CDR3 is 17 amino acids long. Germline values: CDR1 MGHRA, CDR2 YSYEKL. V lost 3 bases, J lost 1 base, and 3 bases stayed unmatched.

The rearrangement uses TRBV4-1 and TRBJ1-3; D may be TRBD1 (5 bases). The CDR3 contains 15 residues. In germline, CDR1 is MGHRA, CDR2 YSYEKL. V lost 1 base and J lost 4, with 11 bases in between. The CDR3 DNA sequence: TGCGCCAGCAGCCAAGTTCAGGGTAGGGGAAACACCATATATTTT. Translated, it gives CASSQVQGRGNTIYF.

This clone was seen once. This chain uses TRBV3-1 (or the pseudogene TRBV3-2) with TRBJ2-3; TRBD1 aligns across 9 bases. This CDR3 is built from 20 residues. CDR1 and CDR2 from the germline V gene are LGHDT and YNNKEL (reference sequence). With 0 bases clipped from V and 1 base from J, the junction kept 14 bases outside the gene matches. The CDR3 DNA reads TGTGCCAGCAGCCAAGAACCAAATCCATCCGGGACAGGGCGCACAGATACGCAGTATTTT. This encodes CASSQEPNPSGTGRTDTQYF.

This chain connects TRBV10-3 to TRBJ2-1, with 12 bases fitting TRBD2. The germline V gene has CDR1 ENHRY and CDR2 SYGVKD. The CDR3 is made up of 14 amino acids. V shed 4 bases, J shed 10 bases, and the junction held 5 bases outside the gene matches. CDR3: CAISGTSGKREQFF. Here the CDR3 DNA reads TGTGCCATCAGTGGGACTAGCGGGAAGAGGGAGCAGTTCTTC.

The V and J genes are TRBV30 and TRBJ2-7, with D perhaps TRBD2 (5 bases). V shed 0 bases and J shed 6 bases, with 12 bases lying between them. The germline CDR1 and CDR2 sequences are GTSNPN and SVGIG (reference sequence). This CDR3 contains 13 residues. For the CDR3, the DNA is TGTGCCTGGAGTGTTGCAGGCCGGGGCGAGCAGTACTTC. It is translated as CAWSVAGRGEQYF.